This T cell receptor (beta chain) was captured by sequencing in a study of Graves' ophthalmopathy and Graves' hyperthyroidism. Amplification targeted the TCR beta CDR3 regions, with RNA transcripts as the source material. An opening RT-PCR round employed HTBI primers and preceded a second-round multiplex PCR. TCRdb called the multiplex PCR reads again in MiXCR, with one record for every CDR3 protein. The table lists just over 400,000 distinct CDR3 sequences, around 21% of them singletons. This clonotype was seen once. Antigen unknown. Study findings and constraints: Blood was where most expanded thyroid clonotypes above 0.001 frequency also turned up.

The specimen was peripheral blood. This sequence was found in a woman under 30 with stable Graves' hyperthyroidism.

The CDR3 DNA is TGCAGCGTTGATCTCCCATGGTTGACAGCCATGAGCTCCTATAATTCACCCCTCCACTTT. Encoded protein: CSVDLPWLTAMSSYNSPLHF. V gene TRBV29-1 combines with J gene TRBJ1-6; D may be TRBD1 (5 bases). Germline CDR1 SQVTM, CDR2 ANQGSEA. V dropped 3 bases and J dropped 0 bases, with 24 bases sitting between them. The CDR3 has 20 residues.